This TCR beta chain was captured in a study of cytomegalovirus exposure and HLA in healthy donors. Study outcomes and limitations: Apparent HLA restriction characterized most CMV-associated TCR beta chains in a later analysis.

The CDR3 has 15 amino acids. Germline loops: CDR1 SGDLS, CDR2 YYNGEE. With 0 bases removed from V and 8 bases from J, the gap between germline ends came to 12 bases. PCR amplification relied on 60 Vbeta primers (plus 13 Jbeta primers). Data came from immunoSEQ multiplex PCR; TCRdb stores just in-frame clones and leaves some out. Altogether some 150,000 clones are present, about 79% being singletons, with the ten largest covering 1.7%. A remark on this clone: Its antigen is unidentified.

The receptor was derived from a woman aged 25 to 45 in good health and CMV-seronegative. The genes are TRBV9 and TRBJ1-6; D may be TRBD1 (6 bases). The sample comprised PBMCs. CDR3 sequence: CASSVEPGEDSPLHF. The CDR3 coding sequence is TGTGCCAGCAGCGTAGAGCCAGGGGAAGATTCACCCCTCCACTTT.